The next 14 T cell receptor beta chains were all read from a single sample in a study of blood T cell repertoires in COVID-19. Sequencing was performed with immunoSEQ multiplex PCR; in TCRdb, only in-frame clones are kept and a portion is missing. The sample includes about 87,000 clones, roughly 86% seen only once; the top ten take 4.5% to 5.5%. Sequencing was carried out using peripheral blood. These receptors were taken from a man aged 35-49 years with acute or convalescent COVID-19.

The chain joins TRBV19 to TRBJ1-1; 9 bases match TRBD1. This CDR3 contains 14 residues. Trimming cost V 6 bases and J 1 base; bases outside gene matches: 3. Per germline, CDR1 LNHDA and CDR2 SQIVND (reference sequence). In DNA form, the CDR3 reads TGTGCCAGTAGCCCGGACAGGGGGAACACTGAAGCTTTCTTT. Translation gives CASSPDRGNTEAFF.

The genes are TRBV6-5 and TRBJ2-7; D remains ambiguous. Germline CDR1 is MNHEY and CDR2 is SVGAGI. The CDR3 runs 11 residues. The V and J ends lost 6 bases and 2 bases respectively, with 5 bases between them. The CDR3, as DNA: TGTGCCAGCAGAGCAACCTACGAGCAGTACTTC. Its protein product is CASRATYEQYF.

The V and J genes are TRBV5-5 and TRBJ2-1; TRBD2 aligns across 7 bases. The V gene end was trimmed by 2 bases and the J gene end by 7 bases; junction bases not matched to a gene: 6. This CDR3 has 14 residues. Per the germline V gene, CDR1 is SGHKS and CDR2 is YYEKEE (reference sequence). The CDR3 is CASSFGTTPNEQFF. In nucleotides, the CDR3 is TGTGCCAGCAGCTTCGGGACTACGCCAAATGAGCAGTTCTTC.

The CDR3 coding sequence is TGTGCCAGCAGCTTAGATACCCTTGGGACATATTATAATTCACCCCTCCACTTT. Encoded protein: CASSLDTLGTYYNSPLHF. V usage is TRBV7-8 and J usage is TRBJ1-6, with D tentatively TRBD1 (6 bases). The CDR3 loop spans 18 amino acids. The V gene lost 1 base and the J gene lost 4 bases, with 17 bases spanning the gap. Germline V gene sequence: CDR1 SGHVS, CDR2 FQNEAQ.

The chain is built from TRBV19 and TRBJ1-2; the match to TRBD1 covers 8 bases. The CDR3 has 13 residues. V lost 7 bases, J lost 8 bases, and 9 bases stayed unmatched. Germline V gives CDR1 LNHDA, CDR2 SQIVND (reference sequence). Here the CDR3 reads CASKFLTGEGYTF. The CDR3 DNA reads TGTGCCAGTAAATTCCTGACAGGGGAGGGCTACACCTTC.

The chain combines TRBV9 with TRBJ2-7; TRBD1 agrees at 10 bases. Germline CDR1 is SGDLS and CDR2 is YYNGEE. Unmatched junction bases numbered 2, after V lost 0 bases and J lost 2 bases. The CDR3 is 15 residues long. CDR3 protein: CASSVGGTGAYEQYF. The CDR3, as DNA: TGTGCCAGCAGCGTAGGCGGGACAGGGGCCTACGAGCAGTACTTC.

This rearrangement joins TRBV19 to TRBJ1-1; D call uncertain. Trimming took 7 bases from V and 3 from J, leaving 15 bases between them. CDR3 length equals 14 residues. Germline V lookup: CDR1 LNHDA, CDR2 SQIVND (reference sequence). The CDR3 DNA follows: TGTGCCAGTAAGAATGAGGGAATGGACACTGAAGCTTTCTTT. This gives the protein CASKNEGMDTEAFF. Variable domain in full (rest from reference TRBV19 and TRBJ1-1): DGGITQSPKYLFRKEGQNVTLSCEQNLNHDAMYWYRQDPGQGLRLIYYSQIVNDFQKGDIAEGYSVSREKKESFPLTVTSAQKNPTAFYLCASKNEGMDTEAFFGQGTRLTVV.

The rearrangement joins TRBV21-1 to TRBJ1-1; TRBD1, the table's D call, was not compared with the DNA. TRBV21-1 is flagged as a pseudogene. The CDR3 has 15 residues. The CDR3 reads CASSKALDRNTEAFF. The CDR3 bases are TGTGCCAGCAGCAAAGCGCTCGACAGGAACACTGAAGCTTTCTTT.

CDR3 amino acids: CASSYGDTEAFF. Written as DNA, the CDR3 is TGTGCCAGCAGCTACGGAGACACTGAAGCTTTCTTT. The chain recombines TRBV11-2 with TRBJ1-1, with D hard to call. The CDR3 runs 12 residues. V was pared by 4 bases and J by 3 bases, with 6 bases between. From germline, CDR1 is SGHAT and CDR2 FQNNGV.

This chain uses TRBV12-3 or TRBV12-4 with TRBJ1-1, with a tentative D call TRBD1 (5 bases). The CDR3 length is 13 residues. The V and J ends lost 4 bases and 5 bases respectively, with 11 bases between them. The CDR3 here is CASSWQGRTEAFF. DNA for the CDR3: TGTGCCAGCAGTTGGCAGGGAAGGACTGAAGCTTTCTTT.

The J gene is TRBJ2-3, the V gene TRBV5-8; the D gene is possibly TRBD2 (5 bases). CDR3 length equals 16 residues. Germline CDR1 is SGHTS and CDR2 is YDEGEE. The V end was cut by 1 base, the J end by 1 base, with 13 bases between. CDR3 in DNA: TGTGCCAGCAGCTTGTGGTTGTTCGGGGGCACAGATACGCAGTATTTT. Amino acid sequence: CASSLWLFGGTDTQYF. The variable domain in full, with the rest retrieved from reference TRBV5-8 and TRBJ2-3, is EAGVTQSPTHLIKTRGQQATLRCSPISGHTSVYWYQQALGLGLQFLLWYDEGEERNRGNFPPRFSGRQFPNYSSELNVNALELEDSALYLCASSLWLFGGTDTQYFGPGTRLTVL.

The CDR3 nucleotides are TGCGCCAGCAGCCAAGATGAGAGTGAAGCTTTCTTT. It encodes CASSQDESEAFF. The genes are TRBV4-3 and TRBJ1-1; D call uncertain. The CDR3 loop spans 12 amino acids. V shed 0 bases and J shed 7 bases, with 6 bases lying between them. Looked up from germline, CDR1 is LGHNA and CDR2 is YSLEER.

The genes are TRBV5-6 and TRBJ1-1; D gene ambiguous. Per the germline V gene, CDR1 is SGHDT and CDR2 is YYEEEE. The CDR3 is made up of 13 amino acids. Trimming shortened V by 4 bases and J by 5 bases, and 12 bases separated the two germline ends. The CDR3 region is CASSIAPGTEAFF. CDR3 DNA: TGTGCCAGCAGCATAGCCCCGGGGACTGAAGCTTTCTTT.

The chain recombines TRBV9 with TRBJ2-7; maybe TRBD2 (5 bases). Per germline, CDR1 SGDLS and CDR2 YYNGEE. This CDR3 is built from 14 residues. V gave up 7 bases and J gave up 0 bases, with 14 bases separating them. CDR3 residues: CASAGGLSSYEQYF. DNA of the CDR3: TGTGCCAGCGCCGGCGGGCTTAGCTCCTACGAGCAGTACTTC.